This TCR beta chain came from a study of blood T cell repertoires in COVID-19. Assay used: immunoSEQ multiplex PCR; TCRdb lists only in-frame clones, some missing. Counted here are 130,000 or so clones, around 88% occurring once; the ten biggest clones make up roughly 18%. This CDR3 comprises 15 residues. Germline CDR1 MDHEN, CDR2 SYDVKM. With V trimmed by 6 bases and J by 2 bases, 8 bases remained unmatched. Material for sequencing was peripheral blood. This chain links TRBV28 with TRBJ2-5, with 8 bases identical to TRBD1. The origin of this receptor is a man in his fifties or sixties with active or convalescent COVID-19. CDR3: CASSTTGVIQETQYF. CDR3 nucleotides: TGTGCCAGCAGCACGACAGGGGTGATACAAGAGACCCAGTACTTC.